These T cell receptor beta chains were read from a single sample in a study of radiation and T cells in renal cell carcinoma. The assay was immunoSEQ multiplex PCR, and TCRdb's table has in-frame clones only and misses some. The sample gives some 110,000 clones, roughly 85% of which show up once; 2.5% to 3.5% is in the top ten. The sample was blood, taken from a patient whose treatment included radiotherapy and nephrectomy. The source is an older woman with renal cell carcinoma. The CDR3 runs from the conserved cysteine through the conserved F or W. Each record gives: clone size, D gene, V gene, J gene, CDR3 DNA, CDR3 protein. D genes are given only for firm matches. Some rows have no size entry. The others give once, few or many, or a class for an expanded clone.

>-|-|TRBV30|TRBJ1-3
TGTGCCTGGAGTGTAGGTTGGGGACAAGAGTTAAACACCATATATTTT
CAWSVGWGQELNTIYF
>-|TRBD1|TRBV6-5|TRBJ1-2
TGTGCCAGCAGTCCCAGGACAGGGGGGAACTATGGCTACACCTTC
CASSPRTGGNYGYTF
>-|-|TRBV4-1|TRBJ1-2
TGCGCCAGCAGCTCCCAGGGGAACTATGGCTACACCTTC
CASSSQGNYGYTF
>-|-|TRBV6-6|TRBJ2-3
TGTGCCAGCAGGTACCCTCCAGATACGCAGTATTTT
CASRYPPDTQYF
>few|TRBD1|TRBV6-1|TRBJ1-1
TGTGCCAGCAGTGCTGTGGACAGGGGCACTGAAGCTTTCTTT
CASSAVDRGTEAFF
>-|TRBD1|TRBV28|TRBJ2-7
TGTGCCAGCAGGTTCGGGACAGGGGCCTACGAGCAGTACTTC
CASRFGTGAYEQYF
>once|-|TRBV5-4|TRBJ2-1
TGTGCCAGCAGCCCGCAACGGGGAGAGCGGGAGCAGTTCTTC
CASSPQRGEREQFF
>-|-|TRBV5-4|TRBJ2-1
TGTGCCAGCAGCTTGCGCCTGGACAATGAGCAGTTCTTC
CASSLRLDNEQFF
>-|TRBD1|TRBV18|TRBJ2-7
TGTGCCAGCTCACCCCCCGCCAGGGGGAGTCTCTCCTACGAGCAGTACTTC
CASSPPARGSLSYEQYF
>-|-|TRBV11-2|TRBJ2-7
TGTGCCAGTGGGGCCCACTACGAGCAGTACTTC
CASGAHYEQYF
>-|TRBD2|TRBV4-3|TRBJ2-1
TGCGCCAGCAGCCAAGATCTATACAGCGGGACTACCTCCTACAATGAGCAGTTCTTC
CASSQDLYSGTTSYNEQFF
>-|-|TRBV7-2|TRBJ2-7
TGTGCCAGCAGCTTAGACAGGAACTCCTACGAGCAGTACTTC
CASSLDRNSYEQYF
>-|TRBD1|TRBV11-2|TRBJ1-1
TGTGCCAGCGGACAGGGGAGGAACACTGAAGCTTTCTTT
CASGQGRNTEAFF
>-|TRBD1|TRBV7-3|TRBJ1-6
TGTGCCAGCAGCCAATCGGGACAGGGTCTGTCACCCCTCCACTTT
CASSQSGQGLSPLHF
>-|TRBD1|TRBV29-1|TRBJ1-4
TGCAGCGTTGAAGTGACAGGGAAACCAGAAAAACTGTTTTTT
CSVEVTGKPEKLFF
>-|-|TRBV19|TRBJ2-5
TGTGCCAGTAGTCCTGGACAGATACAAGAGACCCAGTACTTC
CASSPGQIQETQYF
>-|TRBD1|TRBV18|TRBJ1-4
TGTGCCAGCTCAACTACAGGGGGAGGAGAAAAACTGTTTTTT
CASSTTGGGEKLFF
>-|-|TRBV19|TRBJ2-7
TGTGCCAGTAGTATCGGATACGAGCAGTACTTC
CASSIGYEQYF
>-|-|TRBV6-6|TRBJ1-1
TGTGCCAGCACAGGGGAAGCTTTCTTT
CASTGEAFF
>-|-|TRBV5-4|TRBJ2-3
TGTGCCAGCAGCTTAGCCGGGCCGAGGTACACAGATACGCAGTATTTT
CASSLAGPRYTDTQYF
>-|TRBD1|TRBV19|TRBJ1-2
TGTGCCAGCAACCTCCGGGGGGCAGGGGGCTATGGCTACACCTTC
CASNLRGAGGYGYTF
>-|-|TRBV6-1|TRBJ2-3
TGTGCCAGCAGTACGGCAGGGAGGACAGATACGCAGTATTTT
CASSTAGRTDTQYF
>once|-|TRBV18|TRBJ2-7
TGTGCCAGCTCACCATGGACGGATTCCTACGAGCAGTACTTC
CASSPWTDSYEQYF
>-|-|TRBV29-1|TRBJ1-1
TGCAGCGTTGACAAGGGTCAGGAAACTGAAGCTTTCTTT
CSVDKGQETEAFF
>-|-|TRBV2|TRBJ1-2
TGTGCCAGCAGACCAGGGAACTATGGCTACACCTTC
CASRPGNYGYTF
>-|-|TRBV6-1|TRBJ2-7
TGTGCCAGCAGTGCGGGCCTGTACGAGCAGTACTTC
CASSAGLYEQYF
>-|TRBD2|TRBV7-3|TRBJ2-7
TGTGCCAGCAGCCAGACTAGCGGGAGCGAGCAGTACTTC
CASSQTSGSEQYF
>-|-|TRBV27|TRBJ2-2
TGTGCCAGCAGTTTAGGCGGGTGGGGGGAGCTGTTTTTT
CASSLGGWGELFF